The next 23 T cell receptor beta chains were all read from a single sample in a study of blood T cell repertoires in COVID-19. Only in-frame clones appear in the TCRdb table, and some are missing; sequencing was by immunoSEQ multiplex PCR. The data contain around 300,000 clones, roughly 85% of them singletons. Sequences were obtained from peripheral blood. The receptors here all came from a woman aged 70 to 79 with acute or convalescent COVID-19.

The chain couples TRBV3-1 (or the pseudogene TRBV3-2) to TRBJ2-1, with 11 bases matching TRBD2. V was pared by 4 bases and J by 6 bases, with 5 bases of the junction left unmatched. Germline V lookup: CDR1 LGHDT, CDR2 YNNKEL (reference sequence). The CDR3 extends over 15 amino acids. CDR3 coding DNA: TGTGCCAGCAGCCGCCTAGCGGGGGGCAGCAATGAGCAGTTCTTC. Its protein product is CASSRLAGGSNEQFF.

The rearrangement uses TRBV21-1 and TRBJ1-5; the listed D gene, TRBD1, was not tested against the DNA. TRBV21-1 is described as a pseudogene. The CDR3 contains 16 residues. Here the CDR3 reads CASSWGRDSLNQPQHF. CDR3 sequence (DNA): TGTGCCAGCAGTTGGGGGCGGGACAGTCTTAATCAGCCCCAGCATTTT.

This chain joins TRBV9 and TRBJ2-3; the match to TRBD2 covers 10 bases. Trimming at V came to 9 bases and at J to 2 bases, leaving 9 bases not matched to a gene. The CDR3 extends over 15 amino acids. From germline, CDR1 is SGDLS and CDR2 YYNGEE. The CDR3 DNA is TGTGCCACCCGACCTCTAGCGGGGGCCACAGATACGCAGTATTTT. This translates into CATRPLAGATDTQYF.

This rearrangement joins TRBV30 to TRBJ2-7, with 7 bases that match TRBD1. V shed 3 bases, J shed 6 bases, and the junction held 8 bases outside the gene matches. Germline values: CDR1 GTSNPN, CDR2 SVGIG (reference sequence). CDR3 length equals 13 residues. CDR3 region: CAWSGTAPSEQYF. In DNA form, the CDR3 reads TGTGCCTGGAGCGGGACAGCGCCCAGCGAGCAGTACTTC.

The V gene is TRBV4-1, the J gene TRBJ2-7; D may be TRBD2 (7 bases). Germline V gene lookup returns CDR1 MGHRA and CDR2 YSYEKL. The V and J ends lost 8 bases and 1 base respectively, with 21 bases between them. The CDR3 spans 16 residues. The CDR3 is CASGGGRTDLSYEQYF. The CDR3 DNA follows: TGCGCCAGCGGCGGGGGCCGGACAGACCTTTCCTACGAGCAGTACTTC.

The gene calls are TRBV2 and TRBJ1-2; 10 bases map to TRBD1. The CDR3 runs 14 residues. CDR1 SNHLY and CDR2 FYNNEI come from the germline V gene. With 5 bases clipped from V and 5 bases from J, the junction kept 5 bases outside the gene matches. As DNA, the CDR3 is TGTGCCAGCAGTACGACAGGGGGCCTGTATGGCTACACCTTC. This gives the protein CASSTTGGLYGYTF.

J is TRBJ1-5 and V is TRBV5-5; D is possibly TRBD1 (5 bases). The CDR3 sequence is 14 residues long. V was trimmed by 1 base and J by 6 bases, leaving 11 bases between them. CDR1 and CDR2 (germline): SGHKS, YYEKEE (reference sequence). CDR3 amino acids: CASSLSGGGQPQHF. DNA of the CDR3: TGTGCCAGCAGCTTGTCGGGGGGAGGTCAGCCCCAGCATTTT.

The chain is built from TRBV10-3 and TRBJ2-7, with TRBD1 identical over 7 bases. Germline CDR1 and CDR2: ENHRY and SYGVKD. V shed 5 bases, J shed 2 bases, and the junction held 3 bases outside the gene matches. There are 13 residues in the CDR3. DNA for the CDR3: TGTGCCATCAGTACAGGGGCTCCCTACGAGCAGTACTTC. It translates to CAISTGAPYEQYF.

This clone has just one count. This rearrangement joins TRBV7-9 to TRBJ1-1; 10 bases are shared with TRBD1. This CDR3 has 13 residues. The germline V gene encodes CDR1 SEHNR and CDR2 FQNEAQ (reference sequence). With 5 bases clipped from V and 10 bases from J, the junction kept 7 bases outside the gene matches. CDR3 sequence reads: CASSLGTGERAFF. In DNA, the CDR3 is TGTGCCAGCAGCCTAGGGACAGGGGAGAGAGCTTTCTTT. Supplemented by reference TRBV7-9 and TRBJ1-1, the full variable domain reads DTGVSQNPRHKITKRGQNVTFRCDPISEHNRLYWYRQTLGQGPEFLTYFQNEAQLEKSRLLSDRFSAERPKGSFSTLEIQRTEQGDSAMYLCASSLGTGERAFFGQGTRLTVV.

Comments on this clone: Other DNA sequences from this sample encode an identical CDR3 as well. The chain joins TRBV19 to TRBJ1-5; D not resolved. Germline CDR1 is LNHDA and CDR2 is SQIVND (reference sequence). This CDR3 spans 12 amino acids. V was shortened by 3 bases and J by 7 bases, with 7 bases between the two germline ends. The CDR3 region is CASSIRGQPQHF. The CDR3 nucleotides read TGTGCCAGTAGTATCCGAGGGCAGCCCCAGCATTTT. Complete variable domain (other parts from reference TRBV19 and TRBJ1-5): DGGITQSPKYLFRKEGQNVTLSCEQNLNHDAMYWYRQDPGQGLRLIYYSQIVNDFQKGDIAEGYSVSREKKESFPLTVTSAQKNPTAFYLCASSIRGQPQHFGDGTRLSIL.

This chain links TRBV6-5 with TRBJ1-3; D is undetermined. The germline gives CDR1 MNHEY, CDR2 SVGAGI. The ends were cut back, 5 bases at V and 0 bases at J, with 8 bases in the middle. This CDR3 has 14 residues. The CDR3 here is CASSRGDSGNTIYF. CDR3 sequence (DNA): TGTGCCAGCAGTCGCGGGGACTCTGGAAACACCATATATTTT.

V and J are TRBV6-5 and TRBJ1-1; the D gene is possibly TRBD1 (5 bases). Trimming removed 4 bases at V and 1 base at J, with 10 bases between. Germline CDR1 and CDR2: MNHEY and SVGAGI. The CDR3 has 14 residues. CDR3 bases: TGTGCCAGCAGTTCGGACAACTCGAACACTGAAGCTTTCTTT. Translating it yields CASSSDNSNTEAFF.

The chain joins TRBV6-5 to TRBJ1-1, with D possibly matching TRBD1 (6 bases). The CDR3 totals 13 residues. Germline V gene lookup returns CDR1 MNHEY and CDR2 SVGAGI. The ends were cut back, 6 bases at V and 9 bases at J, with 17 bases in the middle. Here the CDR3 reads CASRIGTQGQAFF. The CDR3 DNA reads TGTGCCAGCAGAATCGGGACACAGGGACAAGCTTTCTTT.

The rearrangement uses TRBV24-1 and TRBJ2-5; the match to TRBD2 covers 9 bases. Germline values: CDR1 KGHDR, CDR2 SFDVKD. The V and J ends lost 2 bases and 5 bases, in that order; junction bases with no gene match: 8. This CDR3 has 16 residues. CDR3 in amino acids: CATSDSPAGGMETQYF. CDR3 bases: TGTGCCACCAGTGATTCACCAGCGGGGGGTATGGAGACCCAGTACTTC.

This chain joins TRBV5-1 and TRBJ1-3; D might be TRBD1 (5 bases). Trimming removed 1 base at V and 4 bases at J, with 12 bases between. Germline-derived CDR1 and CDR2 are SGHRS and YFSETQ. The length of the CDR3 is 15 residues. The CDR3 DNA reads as TGCGCCAGCAGCTTGAGGCAGGGTAACGGAAACACCATATATTTT. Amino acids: CASSLRQGNGNTIYF.

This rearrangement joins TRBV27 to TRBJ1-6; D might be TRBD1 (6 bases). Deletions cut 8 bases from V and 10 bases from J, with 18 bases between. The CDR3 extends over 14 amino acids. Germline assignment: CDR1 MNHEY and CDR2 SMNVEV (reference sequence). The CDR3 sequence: CASGEGHLGSPLHF. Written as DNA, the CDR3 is TGTGCCAGCGGTGAGGGACACTTGGGGTCACCCCTCCACTTT.

The CDR3 reads CASSEQRAGELFF. The CDR3 nucleotides are TGTGCCAGCAGTGAGCAGAGGGCTGGGGAGCTGTTTTTT. The V gene is TRBV6-4, the J gene TRBJ2-2, with D perhaps matching TRBD2 (5 bases). From germline, CDR1 is MRHNA and CDR2 SNTAGT. Deletions cut 3 bases from V and 8 bases from J, with 10 bases between. The CDR3 totals 13 residues.

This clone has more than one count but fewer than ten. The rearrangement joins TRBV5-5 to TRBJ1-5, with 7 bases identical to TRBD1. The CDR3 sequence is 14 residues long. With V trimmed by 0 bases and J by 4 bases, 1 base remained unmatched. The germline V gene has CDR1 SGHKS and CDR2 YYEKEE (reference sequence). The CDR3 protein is CASSLGDRNQPQHF. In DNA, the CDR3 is TGTGCCAGCAGCTTGGGGGACAGAAATCAGCCCCAGCATTTT.

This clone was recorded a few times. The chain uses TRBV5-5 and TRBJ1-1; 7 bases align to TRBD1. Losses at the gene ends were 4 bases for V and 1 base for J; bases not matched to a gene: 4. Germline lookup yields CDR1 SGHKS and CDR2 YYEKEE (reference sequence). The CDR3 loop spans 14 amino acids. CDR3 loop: CASSPRTGNTEAFF. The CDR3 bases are TGTGCCAGCAGCCCCCGGACAGGGAACACTGAAGCTTTCTTT.

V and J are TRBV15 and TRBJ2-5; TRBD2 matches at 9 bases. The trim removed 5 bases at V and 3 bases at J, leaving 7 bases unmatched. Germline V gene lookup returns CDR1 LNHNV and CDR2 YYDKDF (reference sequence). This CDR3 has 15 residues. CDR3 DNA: TGTGCCACCAGCGATAGCGGGGGAGTAAAAGAGACCCAGTACTTC. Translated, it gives CATSDSGGVKETQYF.

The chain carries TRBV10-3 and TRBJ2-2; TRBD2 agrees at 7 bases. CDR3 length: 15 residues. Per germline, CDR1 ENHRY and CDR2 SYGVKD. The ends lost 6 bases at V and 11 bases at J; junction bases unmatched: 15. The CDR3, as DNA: TGTGCCATCAGGGGGTCAGCGGGGCGACCGGGCGAGCTGTTTTTT. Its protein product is CAIRGSAGRPGELFF.

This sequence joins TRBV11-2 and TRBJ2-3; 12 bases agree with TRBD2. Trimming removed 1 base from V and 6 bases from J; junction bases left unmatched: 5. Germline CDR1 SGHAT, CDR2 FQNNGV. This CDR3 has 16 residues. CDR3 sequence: CASSLVLAGGPDTQYF. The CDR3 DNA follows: TGTGCCAGCAGCTTAGTCCTAGCGGGGGGGCCCGATACGCAGTATTTT.

The DNA of the CDR3 is TGTGCCAGCAGGGGACTCCCGGCCGTAAACTATGGCTACACCTTC. Translation gives CASRGLPAVNYGYTF. The J gene is TRBJ1-2, the V gene TRBV5-5; maybe TRBD1 (5 bases). The CDR3 runs 15 residues. CDR1 SGHKS and CDR2 YYEKEE come from the germline V gene (reference sequence). V lost 5 bases and J 2 bases, leaving 16 bases between the germline ends.